The 14 T cell receptor beta chains listed next were all sequenced from one sample in a study of T cells in Graves' hyperthyroidism and ophthalmopathy. RNA transcripts served as the template for amplifying TCR beta CDR3 regions. Initially, a first-round RT-PCR of the TCR CDR3 employed the HTBI primer set. A single record per CDR3 protein comes from TCRdb applying MiXCR to the multiplex PCR reads. Here the sample spans a few hundred thousand distinct CDR3 sequences, more than 15% being singletons. Sequencing used blood. These receptors originate from a young woman with Graves' hyperthyroidism.

A few counts support this clonotype. The chain links TRBV12-3 or TRBV12-4 to TRBJ2-2; D call uncertain. The CDR3 has 11 amino acids. Trimming took off 7 bases at V and 7 bases at J, with 7 bases between the two ends. The CDR3 loop reads CASTLDGELFF. CDR3 bases: TGTGCCAGCACCCTTGACGGGGAGCTGTTTTTT.

Only a few counts were recorded for this clonotype. The CDR3 DNA sequence: TGCGCCAGCAGCCAAGATACCGGGACCTCATCACATGTTGGAAACACCATATATTTT. It translates to CASSQDTGTSSHVGNTIYF. V usage is TRBV4-3 and J usage is TRBJ1-3; TRBD1 might be the D (5 bases). V lost 0 bases and J lost 3, with 21 bases in between. This CDR3 region has 19 residues. Germline assignment: CDR1 LGHNA and CDR2 YSLEER.

This chain links TRBV5-6 with TRBJ2-1, with TRBD2 matching 13 bases. CDR1 and CDR2 (germline): SGHDT, YYEEEE. V shed 6 bases, J shed 4 bases, and the junction held 16 bases outside the gene matches. The CDR3 is 19 amino acids. CDR3 protein: CASNPAPTSGRPNYNEQFF. The DNA for the CDR3 is TGTGCCAGCAATCCCGCGCCGACTAGCGGGAGGCCCAATTACAATGAGCAGTTCTTC.

Ten or more counts support this clonotype. The chain uses TRBV3-1 and TRBJ1-5, with unresolved D. Germline assignment: CDR1 LGHDT and CDR2 YNNKEL (reference sequence). Trimming left V 2 bases short and J 5 bases short, with 13 bases between. There are 15 residues in the CDR3. The CDR3 DNA reads TGTGCCAGCAGCCAATCCTCCGGAGGAGATCAGCCCCAGCATTTT. It is translated as CASSQSSGGDQPQHF.

In its sample, this clonotype was seen many times. The V gene is TRBV27, the J gene TRBJ2-4, with TRBD2 matching over 10 bases. Per the germline V gene, CDR1 is MNHEY and CDR2 is SMNVEV (reference sequence). The CDR3 loop spans 15 amino acids. The junction had 5 bases not matched to a gene; V was cut back by 3 bases and J by 6 bases. The CDR3 sequence is CASSFTSGNSNIQYF. DNA of the CDR3: TGTGCCAGCAGTTTTACTAGCGGGAACTCAAACATTCAGTACTTC.

A remark on this clonotype: This may be a read error, as it is one base from a much larger clone. This chain's CDR3 is CASGSRLAANYEQYF. In nucleotides, the CDR3 is TGTGCCAGCGGCTCGCGACTAGCGGCCAACTACGAGCAGTACTTC. V is TRBV2 and J is TRBJ2-7; 9 bases are shared with TRBD2. CDR1 and CDR2 from the germline V gene are SNHLY and FYNNEI. This CDR3 has 15 residues. The J segment lost 3 bases and the V segment lost 8 bases, leaving 11 bases of the junction unmatched.

J is TRBJ2-4 and V is TRBV6-2 or TRBV6-3; the D is unclear. V lost 2 bases to trimming and J lost 0 bases, with 11 bases between them. CDR3 length: 16 residues. Germline-derived CDR1 and CDR2 are MNHEY and SVGEGT. DNA of the CDR3: TGTGCCAGCAGTTACCCTGGGAACCTAGCCAAAAACATTCAGTACTTC. As protein: CASSYPGNLAKNIQYF.

This clonotype was observed at least ten times. V is TRBV7-2 and J is TRBJ2-7, with TRBD2 matching over 8 bases. This CDR3 spans 18 amino acids. Germline lookup yields CDR1 SGHTA and CDR2 FQGNSA. After removal of 0 bases from V and 5 bases from J, the junction contained 15 bases not matched to a gene. Here the CDR3 DNA reads TGTGCCAGCAGCTTAGCACGACGAGGTGGGACTAGGGGCAACGAGCAGTACTTC. It encodes CASSLARRGGTRGNEQYF.

This clonotype was observed at least ten times. The rearrangement links TRBV28 to TRBJ2-7; the D gene is possibly TRBD1 (6 bases). The CDR3 runs 15 residues. Germline-derived CDR1 and CDR2 are MDHEN and SYDVKM. Trimming shortened V by 2 bases and J by 1 base, and 12 bases separated the two germline ends. CDR3: CASSLEQGNSYEQYF. CDR3 nucleotides: TGTGCCAGCAGTTTAGAACAGGGAAATTCCTACGAGCAGTACTTC.

A note on this clonotype: This may arise from a read error, as a much more abundant clone is one base away. This chain uses TRBV10-1 with TRBJ1-2, with TRBD1 matching over 9 bases. Germline V gene sequence: CDR1 WNHNN, CDR2 SYGVQD (reference sequence). The CDR3 runs 11 residues. J lost 8 bases, V lost 11 bases, and 6 bases had no gene match. DNA of the CDR3: TGCGCCGGGGACAGGGTGAGGGGCTACACCTTC. Its protein product is CAGDRVRGYTF.

This clonotype was seen repeatedly, ten times or more. The chain joins TRBV15 to TRBJ1-5; 9 positions agree with TRBD1. This CDR3 is 17 amino acids long. With V trimmed by 1 base and J by 8 bases, 12 bases remained unmatched. Germline-derived CDR1 and CDR2 are LNHNV and YYDKDF (reference sequence). Here the CDR3 DNA reads TGTGCCACCAGCAGAGGGCCCGGGACAGGGCCGATGAAGCCCCAGCATTTT. Translated, it gives CATSRGPGTGPMKPQHF. The variable domain in full, with the rest retrieved from reference TRBV15 and TRBJ1-5, is DAMVIQNPRYQVTQFGKPVTLSCSQTLNHNVMYWYQQKSSQAPKLLFHYYDKDFNNEADTPDNFQSRRPNTSFCFLDIRSPGLGDTAMYLCATSRGPGTGPMKPQHFGDGTRLSIL.

The CDR3 coding sequence is TGTGCCAGCAGTTACGCGGGGCAAGGCTACACCTTC. It codes for CASSYAGQGYTF. The J gene is TRBJ1-2, the V gene TRBV6-9, with TRBD1 as a possible D gene (5 bases). Germline V gene sequence: CDR1 MNHGY, CDR2 SVAAGI. The V gene lost 3 bases and the J gene lost 8 bases, with 10 bases spanning the gap. CDR3 length: 12 amino acids.

There are many counts of this clonotype. This chain connects TRBV2 to TRBJ1-2; 8 bases match TRBD1. The V gene end was trimmed by 4 bases and the J gene end by 8 bases; junction bases not matched to a gene: 6. The length of the CDR3 is 13 residues. CDR1 and CDR2 from the germline V gene are SNHLY and FYNNEI. The CDR3 DNA follows: TGTGCCAGCAGTGTAGACAGGGGTGAAGGCTACACCTTC. Its translation is CASSVDRGEGYTF.

The gene calls are TRBV6-5 and TRBJ2-5; TRBD1 is a possible D gene (6 bases). Germline-derived CDR1 and CDR2 are MNHEY and SVGAGI. The CDR3 spans 15 residues. Between the trimmed V and J ends, which lost 4 bases and 2 bases, there was a span of 14 bases. CDR3 in DNA: TGTGCCAGCAGTTCCGGGACACCTGGACAAGAGACCCAGTACTTC. It codes for CASSSGTPGQETQYF.